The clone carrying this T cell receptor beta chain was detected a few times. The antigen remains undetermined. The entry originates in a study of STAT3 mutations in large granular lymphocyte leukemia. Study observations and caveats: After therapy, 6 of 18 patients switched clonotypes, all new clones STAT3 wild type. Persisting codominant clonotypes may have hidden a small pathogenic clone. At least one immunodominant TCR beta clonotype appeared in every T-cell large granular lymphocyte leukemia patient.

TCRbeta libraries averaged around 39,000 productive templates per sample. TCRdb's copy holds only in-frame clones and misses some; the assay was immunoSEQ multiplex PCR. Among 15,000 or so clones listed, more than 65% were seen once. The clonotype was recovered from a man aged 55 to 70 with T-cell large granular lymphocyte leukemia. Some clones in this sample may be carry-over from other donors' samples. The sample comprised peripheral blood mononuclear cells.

DNA for the CDR3: TGTGCCAGTAGTATTGCGAATTCACCCCTCCACTTT. It encodes CASSIANSPLHF. The chain joins TRBV19 to TRBJ1-6; D ambiguous. CDR3 size: 12 residues. Germline CDR1 LNHDA, CDR2 SQIVND (reference sequence). Trimming cost V 3 bases and J 7 bases, with 4 bases left between them. The complete variable domain, with remaining parts taken from reference TRBV19 and TRBJ1-6, reads DGGITQSPKYLFRKEGQNVTLSCEQNLNHDAMYWYRQDPGQGLRLIYYSQIVNDFQKGDIAEGYSVSREKKESFPLTVTSAQKNPTAFYLCASSIANSPLHFGNGTRLTVT.